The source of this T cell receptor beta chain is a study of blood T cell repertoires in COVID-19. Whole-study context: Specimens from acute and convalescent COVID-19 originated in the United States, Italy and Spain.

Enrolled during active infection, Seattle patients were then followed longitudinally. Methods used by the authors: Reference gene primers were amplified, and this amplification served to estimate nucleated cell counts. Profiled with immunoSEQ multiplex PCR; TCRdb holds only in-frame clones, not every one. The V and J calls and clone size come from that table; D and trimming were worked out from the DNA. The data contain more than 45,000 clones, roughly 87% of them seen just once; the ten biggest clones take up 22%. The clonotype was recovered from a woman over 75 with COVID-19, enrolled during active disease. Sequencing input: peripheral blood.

The CDR3 here is CASSYSGTSGVNTGELFF. In DNA, the CDR3 is TGTGCCAGCAGTTATTCCGGGACTAGCGGGGTAAACACCGGGGAGCTGTTTTTT. The V and J genes are TRBV2 and TRBJ2-2, with 13 bases matching TRBD2. Germline-derived CDR1 and CDR2 are SNHLY and FYNNEI. With V trimmed by 5 bases and J by 2 bases, 8 bases remained unmatched. The CDR3 covers 18 residues.